This TCR beta chain is from a study of tumor-infiltrating lymphocytes in primary liver carcinoma. About the study: Treatment of the patients' primary liver carcinoma consisted of surgical resection. Those enrolled were patients of both sexes, who were aged 30 to 69 years. General observations from the study: Tumor tissue displayed a significantly greater top-250-clone fraction than blood (p = 0.039).

V shed 7 bases and J shed 5 bases, with 14 bases lying between them. Germline CDR1 reads KGHDR; CDR2 reads SFDVKD. The CDR3 has 14 amino acids. The authors took blood RNA from unsorted whole blood and also extracted germline DNA. TCR beta cDNA was reverse-transcribed from 500 to 550 ng of total RNA. The reaction used a constant-region primer and ProtoScript II reverse transcriptase. Libraries covering TCR beta were generated through three nested multiplex PCR rounds (using a slightly modified ARM-PCR). The first two PCR rounds used TRBV1-TRBV30 primers with a Cbeta primer, approximately 10 cycles each. One entry per CDR3 protein results from TCRdb running MiXCR on the multiplex PCR reads. This table has some 180,000 distinct CDR3 sequences, about 60% appearing once. Only a few counts were recorded for this clonotype. Its target is not known.

The chain recombines TRBV24-1 with TRBJ2-1; D could derive from TRBD1 or TRBD2 (5 bases each). This sequence was found in a man aged 40-50 years with primary liver carcinoma and hepatitis B virus infection. The sample comprised peripheral blood. As DNA, the CDR3 is TGTGCCACCAGGGAGACCGGGGCCAACAATGAGCAGTTCTTC. This gives the protein CATRETGANNEQFF.